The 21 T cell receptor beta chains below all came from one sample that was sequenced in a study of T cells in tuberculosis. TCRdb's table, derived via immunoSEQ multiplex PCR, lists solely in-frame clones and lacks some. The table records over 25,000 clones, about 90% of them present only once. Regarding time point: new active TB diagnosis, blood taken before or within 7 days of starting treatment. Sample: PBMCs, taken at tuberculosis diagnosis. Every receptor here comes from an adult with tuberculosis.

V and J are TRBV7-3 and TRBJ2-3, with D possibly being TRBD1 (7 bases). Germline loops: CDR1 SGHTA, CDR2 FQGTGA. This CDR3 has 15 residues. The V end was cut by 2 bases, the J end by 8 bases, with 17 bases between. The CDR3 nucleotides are TGTGCCAGCAGCTTAGCGGGACAGTATTCTGGTACGCAGTATTTT. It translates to CASSLAGQYSGTQYF. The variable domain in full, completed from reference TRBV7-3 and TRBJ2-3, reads GAGVSQTPSNKVTEKGKYVELRCDPISGHTALYWYRQSLGQGPEFLIYFQGTGAADDSGLPNDRFFAVRPEGSVSTLKIQRTERGDSAVYLCASSLAGQYSGTQYFGPGTRLTVL.

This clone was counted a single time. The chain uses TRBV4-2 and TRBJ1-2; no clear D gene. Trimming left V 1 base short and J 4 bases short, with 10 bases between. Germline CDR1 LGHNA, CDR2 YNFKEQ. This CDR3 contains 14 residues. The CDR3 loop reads CASSQGALSYGYTF. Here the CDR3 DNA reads TGTGCCAGCAGCCAAGGGGCCCTCTCCTATGGCTACACCTTC.

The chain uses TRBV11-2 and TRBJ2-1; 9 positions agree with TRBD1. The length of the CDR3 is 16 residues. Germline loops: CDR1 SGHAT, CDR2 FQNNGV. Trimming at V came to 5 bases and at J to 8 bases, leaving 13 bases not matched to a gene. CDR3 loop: CASSQPVGTGFYEQFF. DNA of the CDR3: TGTGCCAGCAGCCAGCCGGTCGGGACAGGGTTCTATGAGCAGTTCTTC.

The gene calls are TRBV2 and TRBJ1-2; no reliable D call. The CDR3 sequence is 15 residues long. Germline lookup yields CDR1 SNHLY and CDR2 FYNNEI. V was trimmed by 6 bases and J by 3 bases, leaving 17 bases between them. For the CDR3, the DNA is TGTGCCAGCAGAACTGACCCGGGTCGGGACTATGGCTACACCTTC. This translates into CASRTDPGRDYGYTF.

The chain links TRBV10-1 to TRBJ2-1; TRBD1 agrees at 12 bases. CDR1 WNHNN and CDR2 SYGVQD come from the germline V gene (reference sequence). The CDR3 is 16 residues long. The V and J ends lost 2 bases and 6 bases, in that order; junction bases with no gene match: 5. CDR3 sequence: CASSERGTGGINEQFF. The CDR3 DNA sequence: TGCGCCAGCAGTGAGAGGGGGACAGGGGGCATCAATGAGCAGTTCTTC.

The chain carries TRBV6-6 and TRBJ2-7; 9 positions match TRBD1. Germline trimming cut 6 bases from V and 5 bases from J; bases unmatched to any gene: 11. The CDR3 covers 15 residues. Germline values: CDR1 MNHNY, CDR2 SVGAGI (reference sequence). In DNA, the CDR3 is TGTGCCAGCAGGGTTCCGGGACAGGGTCCCCACGAGCAGTACTTC. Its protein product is CASRVPGQGPHEQYF.

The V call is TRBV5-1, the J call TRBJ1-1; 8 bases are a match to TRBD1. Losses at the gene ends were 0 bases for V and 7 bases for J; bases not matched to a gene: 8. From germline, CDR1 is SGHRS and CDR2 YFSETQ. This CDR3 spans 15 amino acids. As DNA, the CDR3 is TGCGCCAGCAGCTTGGGTCTTAATGACAGGGGTGAAGCTTTCTTT. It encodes CASSLGLNDRGEAFF.

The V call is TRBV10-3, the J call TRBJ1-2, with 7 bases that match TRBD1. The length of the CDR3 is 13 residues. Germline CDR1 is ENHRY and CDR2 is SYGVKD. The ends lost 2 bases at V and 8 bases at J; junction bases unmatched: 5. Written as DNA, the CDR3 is TGTGCCATCAGTGAGGACAGGGTGGAGGGCTACACCTTC. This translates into CAISEDRVEGYTF.

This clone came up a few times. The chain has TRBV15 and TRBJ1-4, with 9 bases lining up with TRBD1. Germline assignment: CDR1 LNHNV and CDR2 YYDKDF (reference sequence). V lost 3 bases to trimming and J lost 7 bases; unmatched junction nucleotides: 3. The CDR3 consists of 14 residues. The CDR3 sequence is CATSRDRGAEKLFF. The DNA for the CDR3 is TGTGCCACCAGCAGGGACAGGGGAGCTGAAAAACTGTTTTTT.

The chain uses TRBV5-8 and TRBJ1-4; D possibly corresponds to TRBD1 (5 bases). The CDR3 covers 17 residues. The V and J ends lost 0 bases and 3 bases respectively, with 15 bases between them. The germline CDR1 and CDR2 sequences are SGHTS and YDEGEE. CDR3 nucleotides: TGTGCCAGCAGCTTGGCCCAGGGATTCCGGGCTAATGAAAAACTGTTTTTT. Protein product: CASSLAQGFRANEKLFF.

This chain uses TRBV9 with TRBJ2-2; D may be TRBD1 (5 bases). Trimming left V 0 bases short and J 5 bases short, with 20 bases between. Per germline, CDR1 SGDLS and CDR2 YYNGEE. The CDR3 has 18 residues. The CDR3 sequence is CASSVGVGRASSTGELFF. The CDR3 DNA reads TGTGCCAGCAGCGTAGGGGTGGGCAGGGCGTCATCTACCGGGGAGCTGTTTTTT.

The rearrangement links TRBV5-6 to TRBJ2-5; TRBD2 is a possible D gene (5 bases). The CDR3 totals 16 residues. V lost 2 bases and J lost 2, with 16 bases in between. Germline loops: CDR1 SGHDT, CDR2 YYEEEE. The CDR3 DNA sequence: TGTGCCAGCAGCTTTCGGCGGGCCTGGGTTCAAGAGACCCAGTACTTC. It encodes CASSFRRAWVQETQYF.

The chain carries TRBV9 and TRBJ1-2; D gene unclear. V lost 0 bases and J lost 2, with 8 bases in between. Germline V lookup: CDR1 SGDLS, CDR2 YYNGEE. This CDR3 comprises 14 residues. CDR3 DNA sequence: TGTGCCAGCAGCGTAGGGGCGCCCAACTATGGCTACACCTTC. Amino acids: CASSVGAPNYGYTF.

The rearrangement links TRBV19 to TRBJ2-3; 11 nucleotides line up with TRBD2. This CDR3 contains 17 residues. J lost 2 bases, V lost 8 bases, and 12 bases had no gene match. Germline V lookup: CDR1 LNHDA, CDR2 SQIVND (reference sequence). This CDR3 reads CASADVGLAGFTDTQYF. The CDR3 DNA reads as TGTGCCAGTGCAGACGTAGGACTAGCGGGTTTCACAGATACGCAGTATTTT.

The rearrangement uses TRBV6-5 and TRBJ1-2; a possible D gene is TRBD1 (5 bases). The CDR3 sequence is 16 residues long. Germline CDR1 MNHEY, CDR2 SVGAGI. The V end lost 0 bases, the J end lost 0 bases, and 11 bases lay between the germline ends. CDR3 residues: CASSYSSGASNYGYTF. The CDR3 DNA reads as TGTGCCAGCAGTTACTCGAGCGGGGCGTCTAACTATGGCTACACCTTC.

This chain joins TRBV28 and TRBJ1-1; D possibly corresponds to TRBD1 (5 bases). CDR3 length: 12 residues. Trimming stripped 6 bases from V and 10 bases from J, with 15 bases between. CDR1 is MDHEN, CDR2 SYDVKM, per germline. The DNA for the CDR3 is TGTGCCAGCAGCCTCGGGGGACTCGGAGCTTTCTTT. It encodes CASSLGGLGAFF.

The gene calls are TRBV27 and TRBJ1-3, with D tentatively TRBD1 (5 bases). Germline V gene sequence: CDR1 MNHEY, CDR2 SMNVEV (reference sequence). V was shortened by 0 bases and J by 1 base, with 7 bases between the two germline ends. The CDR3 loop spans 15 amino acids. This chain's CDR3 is CASSLSGVSGNTIYF. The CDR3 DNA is TGTGCCAGCAGTTTATCAGGGGTGTCTGGAAACACCATATATTTT.

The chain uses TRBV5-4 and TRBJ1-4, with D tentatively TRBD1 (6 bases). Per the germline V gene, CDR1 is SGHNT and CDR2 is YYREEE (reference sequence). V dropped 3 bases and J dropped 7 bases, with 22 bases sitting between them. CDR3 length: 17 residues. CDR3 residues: CASSSSPPTGLSEKLFF. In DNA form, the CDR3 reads TGTGCCAGCAGCTCCTCCCCGCCGACAGGTCTATCTGAAAAACTGTTTTTT.

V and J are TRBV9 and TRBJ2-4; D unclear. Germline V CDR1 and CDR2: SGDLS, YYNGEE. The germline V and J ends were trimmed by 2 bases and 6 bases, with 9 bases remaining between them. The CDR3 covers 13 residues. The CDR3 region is CASSVATSNIQYF. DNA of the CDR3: TGTGCCAGCAGCGTTGCTACCTCAAACATTCAGTACTTC.

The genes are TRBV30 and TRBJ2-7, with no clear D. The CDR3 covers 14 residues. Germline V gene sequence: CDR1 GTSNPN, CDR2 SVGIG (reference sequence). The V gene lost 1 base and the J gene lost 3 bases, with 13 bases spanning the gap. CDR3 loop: CAWSDLGSSYEQYF. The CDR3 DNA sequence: TGTGCCTGGAGTGACCTAGGTAGTAGCTACGAGCAGTACTTC.

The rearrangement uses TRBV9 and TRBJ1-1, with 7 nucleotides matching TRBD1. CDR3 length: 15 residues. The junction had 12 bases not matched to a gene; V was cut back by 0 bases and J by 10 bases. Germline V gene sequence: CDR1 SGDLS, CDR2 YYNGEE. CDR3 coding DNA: TGTGCCAGCAGCGTAGACCCCCAACAGGGGCGATTAGCTTTCTTT. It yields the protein CASSVDPQQGRLAFF.